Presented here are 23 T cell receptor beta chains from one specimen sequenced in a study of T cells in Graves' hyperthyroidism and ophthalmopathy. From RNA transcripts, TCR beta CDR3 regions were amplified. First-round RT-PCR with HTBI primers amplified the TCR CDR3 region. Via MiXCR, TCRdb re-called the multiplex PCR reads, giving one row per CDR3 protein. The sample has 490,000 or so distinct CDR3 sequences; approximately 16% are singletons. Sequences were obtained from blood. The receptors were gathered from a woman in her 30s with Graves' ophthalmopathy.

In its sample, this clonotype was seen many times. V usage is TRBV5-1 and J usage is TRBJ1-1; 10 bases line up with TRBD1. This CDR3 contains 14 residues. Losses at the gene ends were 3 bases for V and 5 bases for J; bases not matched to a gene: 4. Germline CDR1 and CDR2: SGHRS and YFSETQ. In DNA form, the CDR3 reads TGCGCCAGCAGCTCGACAGGGGGCGCGACTGAAGCTTTCTTT. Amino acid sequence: CASSSTGGATEAFF.

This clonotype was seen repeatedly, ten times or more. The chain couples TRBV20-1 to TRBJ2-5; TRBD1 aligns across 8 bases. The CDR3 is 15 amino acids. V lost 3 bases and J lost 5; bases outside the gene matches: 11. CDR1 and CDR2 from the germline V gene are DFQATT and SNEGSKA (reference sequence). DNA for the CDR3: TGCAGTGCTAGGCATCAGGGGGCGTGGGATGAGACCCAGTACTTC. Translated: CSARHQGAWDETQYF.

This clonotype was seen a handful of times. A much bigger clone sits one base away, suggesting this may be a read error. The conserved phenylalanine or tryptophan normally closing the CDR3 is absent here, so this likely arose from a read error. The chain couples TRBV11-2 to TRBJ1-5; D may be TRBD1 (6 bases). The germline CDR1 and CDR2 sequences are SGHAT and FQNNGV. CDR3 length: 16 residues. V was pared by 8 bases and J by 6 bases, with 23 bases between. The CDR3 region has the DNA TGTGCCAGCTCGCCTTTCAACAGGGTTATGGGTCAGCCCCAGCATCTT. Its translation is CASSPFNRVMGQPQHL.

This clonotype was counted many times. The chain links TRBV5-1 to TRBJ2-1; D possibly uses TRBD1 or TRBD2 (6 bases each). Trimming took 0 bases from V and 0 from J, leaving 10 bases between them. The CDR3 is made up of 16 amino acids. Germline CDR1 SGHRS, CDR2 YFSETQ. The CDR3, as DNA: TGCGCCAGCAGCTTGGACGGGGGCATCTCCTACAATGAGCAGTTCTTC. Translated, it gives CASSLDGGISYNEQFF. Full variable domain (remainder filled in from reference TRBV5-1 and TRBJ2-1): KAGVTQTPRYLIKTRGQQVTLSCSPISGHRSVSWYQQTPGQGLQFLFEYFSETQRNKGNFPGRFSGRQFSNSRSEMNVSTLELGDSALYLCASSLDGGISYNEQFFGPGTRLTVL.

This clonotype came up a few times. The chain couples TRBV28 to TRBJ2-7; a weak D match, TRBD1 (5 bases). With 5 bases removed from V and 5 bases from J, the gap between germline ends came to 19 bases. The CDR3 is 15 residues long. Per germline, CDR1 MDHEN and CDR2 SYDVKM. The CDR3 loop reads CASSPLQGSDDEQYF. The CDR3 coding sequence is TGTGCCAGCAGTCCCCTCCAGGGAAGTGACGACGAGCAGTACTTC.

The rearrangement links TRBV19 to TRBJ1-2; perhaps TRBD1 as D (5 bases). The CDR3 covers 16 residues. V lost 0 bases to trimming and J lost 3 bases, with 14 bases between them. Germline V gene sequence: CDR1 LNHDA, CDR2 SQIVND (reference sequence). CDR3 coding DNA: TGTGCCAGTAGTATAGATCCGACAGTCGTCTACTATGGCTACACCTTC. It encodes CASSIDPTVVYYGYTF.

CDR3 nucleotide sequence: TGCGCCAGCAGCCAATCGGGCCATCTCTCAACTAATGAAAAACTGTTTTTT. Translating gives CASSQSGHLSTNEKLFF. The chain recombines TRBV4-1 with TRBJ1-4, with D uncertain. The CDR3 contains 17 residues. Germline CDR1 is MGHRA and CDR2 is YSYEKL. V lost 2 bases and J lost 0, with 13 bases in between.

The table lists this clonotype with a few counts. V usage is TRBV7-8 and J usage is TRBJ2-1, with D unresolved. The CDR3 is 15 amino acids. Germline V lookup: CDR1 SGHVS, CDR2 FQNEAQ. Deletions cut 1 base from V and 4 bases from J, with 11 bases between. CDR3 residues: CASSLEQIGYNEQFF. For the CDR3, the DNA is TGTGCCAGCAGCTTAGAACAGATCGGATACAATGAGCAGTTCTTC.

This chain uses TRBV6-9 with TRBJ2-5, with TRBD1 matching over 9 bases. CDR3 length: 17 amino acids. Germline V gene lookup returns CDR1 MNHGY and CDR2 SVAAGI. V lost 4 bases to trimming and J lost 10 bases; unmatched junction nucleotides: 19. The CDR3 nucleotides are TGTGCCAGCAGTTCCAGACCAGACGACAGGGGGGATAGTGTCCAGTACTTC. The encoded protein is CASSSRPDDRGDSVQYF.

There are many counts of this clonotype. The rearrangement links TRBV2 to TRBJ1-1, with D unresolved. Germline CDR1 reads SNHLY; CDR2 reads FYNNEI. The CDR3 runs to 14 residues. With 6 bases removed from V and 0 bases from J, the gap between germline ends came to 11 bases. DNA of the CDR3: TGTGCCAGCAGGATTGGGTCCATGAACACTGAAGCTTTCTTT. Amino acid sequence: CASRIGSMNTEAFF.

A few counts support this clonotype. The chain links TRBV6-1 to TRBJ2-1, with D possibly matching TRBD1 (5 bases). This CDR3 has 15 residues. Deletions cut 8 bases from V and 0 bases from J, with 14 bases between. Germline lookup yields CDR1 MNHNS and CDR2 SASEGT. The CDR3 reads CASGATAYSYNEQFF. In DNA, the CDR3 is TGTGCCAGCGGGGCCACGGCCTACTCCTACAATGAGCAGTTCTTC.

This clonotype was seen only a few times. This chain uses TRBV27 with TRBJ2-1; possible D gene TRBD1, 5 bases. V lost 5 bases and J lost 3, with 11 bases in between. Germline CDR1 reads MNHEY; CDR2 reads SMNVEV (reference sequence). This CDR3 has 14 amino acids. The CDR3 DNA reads TGTGCCAGCAGTATCCAGGGTAGCTACAATGAGCAGTTCTTC. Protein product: CASSIQGSYNEQFF.

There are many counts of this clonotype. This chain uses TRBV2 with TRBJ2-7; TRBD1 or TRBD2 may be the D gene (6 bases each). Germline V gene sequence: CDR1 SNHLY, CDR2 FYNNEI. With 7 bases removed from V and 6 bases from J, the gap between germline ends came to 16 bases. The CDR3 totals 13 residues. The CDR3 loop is CASTRTGGREQYF. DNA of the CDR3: TGTGCCAGCACCCGTACCGGGGGCCGCGAGCAGTACTTC. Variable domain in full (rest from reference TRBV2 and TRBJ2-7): EPEVTQTPSHQVTQMGQEVILRCVPISNHLYFYWYRQILGQKVEFLVSFYNNEISEKSEIFDDQFSVERPDGSNFTLKIRSTKLEDSAMYFCASTRTGGREQYFGPGTRLTVT.

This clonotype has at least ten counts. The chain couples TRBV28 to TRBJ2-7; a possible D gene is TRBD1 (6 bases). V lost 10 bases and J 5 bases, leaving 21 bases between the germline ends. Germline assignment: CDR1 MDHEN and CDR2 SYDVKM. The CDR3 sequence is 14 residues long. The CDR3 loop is CATLEQGIRNEQYF. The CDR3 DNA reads TGTGCCACCCTTGAGCAGGGGATTCGGAACGAGCAGTACTTC.

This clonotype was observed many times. In DNA form, the CDR3 reads TGTGCCACCACGACAGGGGGCGTTGGTGAAAAACTGTTTTTT. Its translation is CATTTGGVGEKLFF. This chain uses TRBV28 with TRBJ1-4, with TRBD1 identical over 10 bases. The ends lost 10 bases at V and 7 bases at J; junction bases unmatched: 9. Germline V lookup: CDR1 MDHEN, CDR2 SYDVKM. The CDR3 runs to 14 residues.

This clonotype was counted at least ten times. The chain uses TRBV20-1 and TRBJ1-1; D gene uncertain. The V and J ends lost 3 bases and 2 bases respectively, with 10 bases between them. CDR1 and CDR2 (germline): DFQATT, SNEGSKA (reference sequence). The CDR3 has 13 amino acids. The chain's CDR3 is CSARKGFNTEAFF. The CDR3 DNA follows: TGCAGTGCTAGGAAAGGTTTCAACACTGAAGCTTTCTTT.

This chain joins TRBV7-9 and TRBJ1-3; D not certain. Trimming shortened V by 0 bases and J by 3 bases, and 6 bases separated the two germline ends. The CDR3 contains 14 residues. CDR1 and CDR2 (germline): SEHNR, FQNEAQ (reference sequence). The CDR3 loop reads CASSLARFGNTIYF. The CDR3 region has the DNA TGTGCCAGCAGCTTAGCCCGCTTTGGAAACACCATATATTTT.

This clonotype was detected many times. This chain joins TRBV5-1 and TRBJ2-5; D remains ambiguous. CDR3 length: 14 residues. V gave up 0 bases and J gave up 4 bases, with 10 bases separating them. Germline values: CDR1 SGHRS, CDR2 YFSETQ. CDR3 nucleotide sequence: TGCGCCAGCAGCTTGGGATCTACCACAGAGACCCAGTACTTC. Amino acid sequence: CASSLGSTTETQYF.

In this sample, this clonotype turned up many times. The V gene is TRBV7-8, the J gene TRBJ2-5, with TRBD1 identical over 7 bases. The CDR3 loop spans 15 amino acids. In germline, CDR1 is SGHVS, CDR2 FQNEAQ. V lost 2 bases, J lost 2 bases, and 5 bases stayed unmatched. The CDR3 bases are TGTGCCAGCAGCTTAAAACACAGGGGACAAGAGACCCAGTACTTC. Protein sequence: CASSLKHRGQETQYF.

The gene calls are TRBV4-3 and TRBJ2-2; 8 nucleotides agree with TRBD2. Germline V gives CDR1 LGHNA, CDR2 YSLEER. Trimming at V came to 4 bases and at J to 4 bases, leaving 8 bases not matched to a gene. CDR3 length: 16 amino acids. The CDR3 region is CASSRLAPRGTGELFF. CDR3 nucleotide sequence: TGCGCCAGCAGCCGACTAGCGCCGCGGGGCACCGGGGAGCTGTTTTTT.

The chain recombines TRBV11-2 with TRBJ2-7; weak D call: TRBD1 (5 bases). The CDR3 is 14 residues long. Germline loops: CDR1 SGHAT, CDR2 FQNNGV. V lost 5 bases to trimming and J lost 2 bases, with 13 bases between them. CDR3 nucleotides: TGTGCCAGCAGCCCCTGGGGCGGACCCTACGAGCAGTACTTC. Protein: CASSPWGGPYEQYF.

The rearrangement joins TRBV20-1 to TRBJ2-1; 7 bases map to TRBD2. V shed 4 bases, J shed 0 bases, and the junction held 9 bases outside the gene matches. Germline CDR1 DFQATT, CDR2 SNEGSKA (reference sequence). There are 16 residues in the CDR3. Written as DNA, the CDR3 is TGCAGTGCTACCGGGACTGGCGGGAGCTCCTACAATGAGCAGTTCTTC. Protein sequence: CSATGTGGSSYNEQFF.

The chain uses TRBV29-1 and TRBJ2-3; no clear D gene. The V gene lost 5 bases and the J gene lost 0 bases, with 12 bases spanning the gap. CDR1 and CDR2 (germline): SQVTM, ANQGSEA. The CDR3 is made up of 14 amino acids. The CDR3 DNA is TGCAGCGTTATTATCACCTCTAGCACAGATACGCAGTATTTT. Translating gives CSVIITSSTDTQYF.